This TCR beta chain came from a study of prognosis after radiotherapy for stage I lung cancer (dated by TCRdb to the early 2020s). Broadly, across the study: Between early 2018 and early 2019, over 15 patients with stage I NSCLC were enrolled in Nanjing, China. The study profiled peripheral blood TCR beta repertoires from stage I NSCLC patients before and after stereotactic body radiotherapy and related them to distant failure. In every patient, SBRT was given without any concurrent therapy. The study sequenced 38 blood samples from 19 patients, one before and one after SBRT per patient. The cohort included approximately 13 men and over 5 women, with a median age of approximately 76 years and a range of roughly 50 to 85 years. Tumor histology was squamous cell carcinoma in several patients and adenocarcinoma in around 12. Among the enrolled patients, fourteen had newly diagnosed primary stage I lung tumors, while about 5 had oligometastatic NSCLC following surgical resection of the primary tumor. Using image-guided IMRT or VMAT, SBRT was delivered in 3 to 5 fractions at a biologically effective dose of at least 100 Gy. About 20% of the 19 patients developed distant metastases after SBRT, at a median of approximately 7 months; the other 15 showed no significant progression. Every patient was deemed medically inoperable, 12 because of comorbidities and six to eight because they refused surgery.

Two rounds of multiplex PCR on genomic DNA were used to amplify the TCR beta CDR3 region. The first PCR round used primers specific to each TRBV and TRBJ gene, and the primer sequences were filed in Chinese patent CN105087789A. Universal primers were used in the second round of PCR. The Roche High Pure PCR Template Preparation Kit was used to extract genomic DNA from frozen PBMCs. An Illumina HiSeq 3000 was used to sequence the libraries paired-end with 151 bp reads. The source study handled its data this way. Raw reads lacking the multiplex PCR primer sequences were removed with CutAdapt. High-quality paired reads were merged into contigs with PEAR. TRB V, D and J gene segments were assigned to each contig with MiXCR by alignment to reference sequences. CDR3 sequences were clustered by base quality and sequence similarity to remove sequencing errors. Shannon entropy, normalized by the natural log of the productive TCR sequence number, served as the measure of diversity. Clonality was defined as one minus Shannon entropy divided by the natural log of the number of unique clonotypes. Progression-free survival cut-offs for repertoire metrics were chosen using the Youden index of ROC curves, with analyses run in R 3.5.3. TCRdb trimmed the raw reads at Q25, called clones with MiXCR and kept productive beta chains. Rows are combined by CDR3 protein, so each entry shows the most common genes and DNA. TCRdb assigned the V and J calls; the authors' analysis was not used. The sample table contains about 17,000 distinct CDR3 sequences; only one count was recorded for around 47% of them. Of the sample, around 40% is held by the ten largest clones.

For CDR1 and CDR2, the germline V gene (reference sequence) lists LGHDT and YNNKEL. The V end loses 2 bases and the J end loses 2 bases, and a stretch of 7 bases separates them. The CDR3 numbers 13 residues from cysteine through phenylalanine. Of all the DNA, just the CDR3 is kept, 39 bases in frame from base 1. Study-wide findings and limitations: The study was limited by the small cohort and short follow-up, and independent validation of the study findings is required. A decrease in unique TCR clone counts was observed after SBRT (median around 10,000 before versus about 7,200 after; Wilcoxon paired P=0.011). Differences by metastasis status were reportedly seen in TRBV and TRBJ usage frequencies, involving two V genes at baseline and, after SBRT, roughly ten V genes and two J genes. No adjustment for multiple comparisons was applied to any of the reported P values. Post-SBRT Shannon entropy and its change from baseline were lower in patients who developed distant metastases; baseline Shannon entropy was not associated with metastases. No determination of tumor specificity was made for expanded TCR clones.

This clonotype was seen at least ten times. Its specific antigen is unknown. There are no base qualities to consult, and no much larger clone falls within one base. No patient had a history of other malignancies or prior chemotherapy or radiotherapy, and all had node-negative disease on CT and PET/CT. Approximately 6 milliliters of peripheral venous blood were drawn into EDTA tubes at each of two time points. PBMCs were isolated by Ficoll-Paque Plus density-gradient centrifugation. Right after collection, samples were kept at -80 degrees C until analysis. Recombination connected TRBV3-1 to TRBJ2-7; the D gene is not confidently resolved. The starting material was PBMCs, obtained before or after stereotactic body radiation therapy (not recorded which). The TCR comes from a donor over 45 with non-small cell lung cancer. The DNA sequence is given as TGTGCCAGCAGCCAAAGCAGTACCTACGAGCAGTACTTC. The resulting protein is CASSQSSTYEQYF.